This TCR beta chain was found in a study of cytomegalovirus exposure and HLA in healthy donors. Points from the study as a whole: Some public TCRs appeared in many individuals, while most sequences were rare.

Amplification used 60 Vbeta primers and 13 Jbeta primers. The repertoire was sequenced with immunoSEQ multiplex PCR; TCRdb's copy has only in-frame clones and lacks some. The data show about 140,000 clones, with approximately 72% seen just once and around 6% held by the top ten. On this clone: What it binds is not known.

The receptor was derived from an older woman in good health and CMV-seronegative. Specimen: PBMCs.

The CDR3 here is CATSIATGELFF. The CDR3, as DNA: TGTGCCACCAGCATCGCGACCGGGGAGCTGTTTTTT. The rearrangement uses TRBV15 and TRBJ2-2, with no clear D. Germline values: CDR1 LNHNV, CDR2 YYDKDF (reference sequence). Trimming cost V 4 bases and J 5 bases, with 5 bases left between them. The CDR3 extends over 12 amino acids.